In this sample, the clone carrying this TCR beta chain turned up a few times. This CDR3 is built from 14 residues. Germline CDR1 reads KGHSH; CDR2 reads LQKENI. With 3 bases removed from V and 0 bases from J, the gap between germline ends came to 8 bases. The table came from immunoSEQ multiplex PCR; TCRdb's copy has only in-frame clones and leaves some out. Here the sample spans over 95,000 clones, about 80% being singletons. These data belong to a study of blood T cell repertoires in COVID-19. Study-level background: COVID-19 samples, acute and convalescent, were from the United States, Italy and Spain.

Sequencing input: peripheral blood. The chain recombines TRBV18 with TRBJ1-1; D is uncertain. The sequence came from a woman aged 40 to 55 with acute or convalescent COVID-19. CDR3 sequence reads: CASSPQKLNTEAFF. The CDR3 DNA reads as TGTGCCAGCTCACCTCAGAAACTGAACACTGAAGCTTTCTTT.